The 32 T cell receptor beta chains in this list originate from one sample, sequenced in a study of graft-versus-host responses after intestinal transplantation. These receptors lack a known antigen. Assay used: immunoSEQ multiplex PCR; TCRdb lists only in-frame clones, some missing. The sample lists about 120,000 clones; 90% were seen once. Source: unstimulated CD4+ T cells sorted from spleen or lymph node cells, taken before intestinal transplant. These TCRs come from a human donor who received an intestinal transplant.

The sample holds a few counts of this clone. The chain uses TRBV7-8 and TRBJ1-2; 9 bases are shared with TRBD1. This CDR3 region has 14 residues. V lost 5 bases to trimming and J lost 7 bases; unmatched junction nucleotides: 8. Germline V gene lookup returns CDR1 SGHVS and CDR2 FQNEAQ. CDR3 nucleotide sequence: TGTGCCAGCAGCGGACAGGACAGGGGTATTGGCTACACCTTC. This gives the protein CASSGQDRGIGYTF.

The chain recombines TRBV7-8 with TRBJ1-1; tentative D call: TRBD1 (5 bases). Germline values: CDR1 SGHVS, CDR2 FQNEAQ. The V end lost 5 bases, the J end lost 1 base, and 17 bases lay between the germline ends. The CDR3 totals 16 residues. Here the CDR3 DNA reads TGTGCCAGCAGCAAACACTACCGACAGCCGAACACTGAAGCTTTCTTT. Residues: CASSKHYRQPNTEAFF. The full variable domain, completed using reference TRBV7-8 and TRBJ1-1, is GAGVSQSPRYKVAKRGQDVALRCDPISGHVSLFWYQQALGQGPEFLTYFQNEAQLDKSGLPSDRFFAERPEGSVSTLKIQRTQQEDSAVYLCASSKHYRQPNTEAFFGQGTRLTVV.

V gene TRBV11-2 combines with J gene TRBJ2-1; 10 bases agree with TRBD2. CDR1 and CDR2 (germline): SGHAT, FQNNGV. The length of the CDR3 is 15 residues. V was clipped by 5 bases and J by 7 bases; unmatched bases: 8. In DNA form, the CDR3 reads TGTGCCAGCAGCCCTCTAGCGGGGGCAGGAAATGAGCAGTTCTTC. Translated: CASSPLAGAGNEQFF.

The CDR3 DNA sequence: TGTGCCAGCAGTTTACTCGGGACAGGGGGGGGAGATACGCAGTATTTT. Protein: CASSLLGTGGGDTQYF. The chain employs TRBV28 and TRBJ2-3; the match to TRBD1 covers 11 bases. With 2 bases clipped from V and 5 bases from J, the junction kept 6 bases outside the gene matches. This CDR3 comprises 16 residues. CDR1 and CDR2 from the germline V gene are MDHEN and SYDVKM.

The J gene is TRBJ2-1, the V gene TRBV6-1; D uncertain. In germline, CDR1 is MNHNS, CDR2 SASEGT. The CDR3 loop spans 11 amino acids. V dropped 2 bases and J dropped 8 bases, with 4 bases sitting between them. The CDR3 loop reads CASSERHEQFF. As DNA, the CDR3 is TGTGCCAGCAGTGAACGTCATGAGCAGTTCTTC.

The chain uses TRBV7-9 and TRBJ2-5; a possible D gene is TRBD2 (6 bases). Germline CDR1 reads SEHNR; CDR2 reads FQNEAQ (reference sequence). With 3 bases removed from V and 5 bases from J, the gap between germline ends came to 16 bases. The length of the CDR3 is 15 residues. The CDR3 is CASSFPAGGGETQYF. Written as DNA, the CDR3 is TGTGCCAGCAGCTTCCCGGCGGGTGGGGGGGAGACCCAGTACTTC.

The CDR3 is CASSVNPGRNQPQHF. The CDR3 DNA is TGTGCCAGCAGTGTGAATCCAGGGCGAAATCAGCCCCAGCATTTT. V gene TRBV6-1 combines with J gene TRBJ1-5; D is perhaps TRBD1 (5 bases). The length of the CDR3 is 15 residues. The V gene's germline CDR1 is MNHNS and CDR2 SASEGT. V lost 4 bases to trimming and J lost 4 bases, with 14 bases between them.

This chain uses TRBV9 with TRBJ1-2; D is unresolved. The CDR3 is made up of 15 amino acids. Trimming pared 0 bases from V and 0 bases from J, leaving 9 bases between. The germline CDR1 and CDR2 sequences are SGDLS and YYNGEE. CDR3 DNA sequence: TGTGCCAGCAGCGTAGTCGCCTCTACTAACTATGGCTACACCTTC. This gives the protein CASSVVASTNYGYTF.

J is TRBJ2-2 and V is TRBV7-2, with TRBD2 as a possible D gene (5 bases). Trimming shortened V by 1 base and J by 4 bases, and 16 bases separated the two germline ends. Germline CDR1 SGHTA, CDR2 FQGNSA. The CDR3 spans 17 residues. CDR3 sequence reads: CASSLVGRAATTGELFF. For the CDR3, the DNA is TGTGCCAGCAGCTTAGTAGGGCGGGCCGCGACCACCGGGGAGCTGTTTTTT. The full variable domain, completed using reference TRBV7-2 and TRBJ2-2, is GAGVSQSPSNKVTEKGKDVELRCDPISGHTALYWYRQSLGQGLEFLIYFQGNSAPDKSGLPSDRFSAERTGGSVSTLTIQRTQQEDSAVYLCASSLVGRAATTGELFFGEGSRLTVL.

V and J are TRBV30 and TRBJ1-5; tentative D call: TRBD1 (5 bases). V dropped 2 bases and J dropped 3 bases, with 8 bases sitting between them. CDR3 length: 13 amino acids. The germline CDR1 and CDR2 sequences are GTSNPN and SVGIG (reference sequence). The CDR3 nucleotides are TGTGCCTGGAGTCCACAGGTCAATCAGCCCCAGCATTTT. This translates into CAWSPQVNQPQHF.

This chain links TRBV6-5 with TRBJ1-2; 8 positions agree with TRBD1. After removal of 8 bases from V and 4 bases from J, the junction contained 3 bases not matched to a gene. Germline CDR1 is MNHEY and CDR2 is SVGAGI. This CDR3 has 12 residues. The CDR3 DNA reads as TGTGCCAGCTCCGGGACAGGCTATGGCTACACCTTC. This translates into CASSGTGYGYTF.

The CDR3 protein is CASSGQLGTGELFF. The DNA for the CDR3 is TGCGCCAGCAGTGGACAGTTGGGGACCGGGGAGCTGTTTTTT. The rearrangement links TRBV10-1 to TRBJ2-2; D possibly corresponds to TRBD1 (5 bases). Trimming removed 4 bases at V and 5 bases at J, with 11 bases between. The CDR3 has 14 amino acids. In germline, CDR1 is WNHNN, CDR2 SYGVQD (reference sequence).

The chain combines TRBV4-3 with TRBJ2-2, with D possibly matching TRBD1 (6 bases). Germline CDR1 LGHNA, CDR2 YSLEER. V gave up 1 base and J gave up 0 bases, with 9 bases separating them. CDR3 length: 16 residues. The CDR3 is CASSQVGAANTGELFF. For the CDR3, the DNA is TGCGCCAGCAGCCAAGTGGGGGCTGCGAACACCGGGGAGCTGTTTTTT.

The chain recombines TRBV28 with TRBJ2-7, with a tentative D call TRBD1 (6 bases). V was trimmed by 5 bases and J by 0 bases, leaving 14 bases between them. Looked up from germline, CDR1 is MDHEN and CDR2 is SYDVKM. CDR3 length: 15 residues. CDR3 in DNA: TGTGCCAGCAGTCGCCACAGGGTTCTCTCCTACGAGCAGTACTTC. Translating gives CASSRHRVLSYEQYF.

V usage is TRBV30 and J usage is TRBJ1-5; D uncertain. V was pared by 2 bases and J by 6 bases, with 11 bases between. This CDR3 has 13 amino acids. Germline CDR1 and CDR2: GTSNPN and SVGIG (reference sequence). CDR3 nucleotides: TGTGCCTGGAGTCGAACCACGGGTCAGCCCCAGCATTTT. Its translation: CAWSRTTGQPQHF.

The chain has TRBV28 and TRBJ2-7; 9 bases align to TRBD1. The CDR3 consists of 14 residues. CDR1 is MDHEN and CDR2 is SYDVKM in the germline V gene. Trimming cost V 6 bases and J 7 bases; bases outside gene matches: 10. The CDR3 DNA sequence: TGTGCCAGCAGCCGACTCCCGGGACAGGGAGAGCAGTACTTC. As protein: CASSRLPGQGEQYF.

In this sample, this clone turned up once. J is TRBJ1-6 and V is TRBV27; D call uncertain. Looked up from germline, CDR1 is MNHEY and CDR2 is SMNVEV (reference sequence). Trimming removed 6 bases from V and 5 bases from J, with 14 bases in between. The CDR3 is 15 amino acids. CDR3 residues: CASRTPGSNNSPLHF. The CDR3 DNA reads TGTGCCAGCAGGACGCCGGGAAGTAATAATTCACCCCTCCACTTT.

The rearrangement joins TRBV5-1 to TRBJ2-2; TRBD2 matches 14 bases. CDR1 and CDR2 (germline): SGHRS, YFSETQ. The CDR3 has 17 residues. V lost 4 bases to trimming and J lost 7 bases; unmatched junction nucleotides: 9. DNA of the CDR3: TGCGCCAGCAGCGCCGGACTAGCGGGGGGAACGGTCGGGGAGCTGTTTTTT. Translated, it gives CASSAGLAGGTVGELFF.

The rearrangement links TRBV10-1 to TRBJ2-1; 11 positions match TRBD2. The CDR3 is made up of 18 amino acids. Germline V gene sequence: CDR1 WNHNN, CDR2 SYGVQD (reference sequence). Losses at the gene ends were 0 bases for V and 6 bases for J; bases not matched to a gene: 10. The CDR3 loop reads CASSESFSGTSGPNEQFF. The CDR3 DNA is TGCGCCAGCAGTGAGTCATTTAGCGGGACTAGCGGACCCAATGAGCAGTTCTTC.

This sequence joins TRBV20-1 and TRBJ2-7; weak D call: TRBD1 (5 bases). Per the germline V gene, CDR1 is DFQATT and CDR2 is SNEGSKA (reference sequence). The CDR3 covers 11 residues. Trimming took 5 bases from V and 5 from J, leaving 10 bases between them. CDR3 loop: CSAARGDEQYF. The CDR3 DNA reads as TGCAGTGCTGCTAGGGGCGACGAGCAGTACTTC.

This clone was observed a single time. The chain recombines TRBV18 with TRBJ1-6; 10 bases line up with TRBD1. With V trimmed by 6 bases and J by 7 bases, 6 bases remained unmatched. The CDR3 is 15 residues long. Per germline, CDR1 KGHSH and CDR2 LQKENI. In nucleotides, the CDR3 is TGTGCCAGCTCGCCCGGACAGGGGGGGAATTCACCCCTCCACTTT. Residues: CASSPGQGGNSPLHF.

The chain recombines TRBV27 with TRBJ1-4; TRBD1 is a possible D gene (5 bases). The V gene's germline CDR1 is MNHEY and CDR2 SMNVEV (reference sequence). The CDR3 covers 15 residues. V was clipped by 6 bases and J by 4 bases, with 15 bases between them. CDR3 loop: CASSREGRGNEKLFF. The CDR3 coding sequence is TGTGCCAGCAGCCGCGAGGGGAGGGGTAATGAAAAACTGTTTTTT.

The chain couples TRBV4-1 to TRBJ2-7, with 9 bases fitting TRBD2. V was clipped by 1 base and J by 4 bases; unmatched bases: 8. CDR1 is MGHRA, CDR2 YSYEKL, per germline. The CDR3 has 16 amino acids. The CDR3 DNA reads as TGCGCCAGCAGCCAAGCCGGCGGGGGGGCAGTATACGAGCAGTACTTC. It codes for CASSQAGGGAVYEQYF.

The V call is TRBV19, the J call TRBJ1-3, with unresolved D. Trimming took 1 base from V and 0 from J, leaving 4 bases between them. The CDR3 length is 14 residues. Germline lookup yields CDR1 LNHDA and CDR2 SQIVND (reference sequence). The CDR3 DNA follows: TGTGCCAGTAGTATAGGGAGCTCTGGAAACACCATATATTTT. Translation gives CASSIGSSGNTIYF.

This chain joins TRBV30 and TRBJ2-6; no clear D gene. The V and J ends lost 2 bases and 2 bases respectively, with 7 bases between them. The germline V gene encodes CDR1 GTSNPN and CDR2 SVGIG (reference sequence). CDR3 length: 14 residues. The DNA of the CDR3 is TGTGCCTGGAGTCCCCGCGCTGGGGCCAACGTCCTGACTTTC. It yields the protein CAWSPRAGANVLTF. Full variable domain (missing parts from reference TRBV30 and TRBJ2-6): SQTIHQWPATLVQPVGSPLSLECTVEGTSNPNLYWYRQAAGRGLQLLFYSVGIGQISSEVPQNLSASRPQDRQFILSSKKLLLSDSGFYLCAWSPRAGANVLTFGAGSRLTVL.

The chain employs TRBV7-9 and TRBJ2-2, with a tentative D call TRBD1 (6 bases). The CDR3 extends over 15 amino acids. V was cut by 4 bases and J by 2 bases, with 11 bases left in between. Germline V gives CDR1 SEHNR, CDR2 FQNEAQ (reference sequence). CDR3 region: CASSYGTKNTGELFF. The CDR3 DNA sequence: TGTGCCAGCAGCTACGGGACAAAAAACACCGGGGAGCTGTTTTTT.

The rearrangement joins TRBV4-1 to TRBJ2-6; no definite D call. V was clipped by 8 bases and J by 0 bases, with 8 bases between them. Germline lookup yields CDR1 MGHRA and CDR2 YSYEKL. The CDR3 sequence is 14 residues long. CDR3 in amino acids: CASRGGSGANVLTF. The CDR3 DNA is TGCGCCAGCCGCGGCGGCTCTGGGGCCAACGTCCTGACTTTC.

The J gene is TRBJ1-4, the V gene TRBV15; perhaps TRBD1 as D (5 bases). Germline V CDR1 and CDR2: LNHNV, YYDKDF (reference sequence). Trimming shortened V by 3 bases and J by 8 bases, and 16 bases separated the two germline ends. The CDR3 covers 15 residues. Here the CDR3 DNA reads TGTGCCACCAGCAGTCATGGGGGACTACGGGAAAAACTGTTTTTT. Its translation: CATSSHGGLREKLFF.

The V gene is TRBV4-2, the J gene TRBJ1-5, with 7 bases identical to TRBD1. The CDR3 is 19 amino acids. Losses at the gene ends were 1 base for V and 1 base for J; bases not matched to a gene: 13. The germline CDR1 and CDR2 sequences are LGHNA and YNFKEQ. The chain's CDR3 is CASSQAFPTQGLSNQPQHF. The CDR3 region has the DNA TGTGCCAGCAGCCAAGCCTTCCCCACACAGGGGTTGAGCAATCAGCCCCAGCATTTT.

V and J are TRBV6-1 and TRBJ1-1; D not certain. Germline CDR1 reads MNHNS; CDR2 reads SASEGT. The length of the CDR3 is 12 residues. V was shortened by 5 bases and J by 10 bases, with 14 bases between the two germline ends. CDR3 residues: CASSNGIKAAFF. CDR3 DNA sequence: TGTGCCAGCAGTAACGGGATCAAGGCAGCTTTCTTT.

This clone was observed a single time. The V and J genes are TRBV5-1 and TRBJ1-4; weak D call: TRBD1 (5 bases). The CDR3 runs 18 residues. Germline V CDR1 and CDR2: SGHRS, YFSETQ. V dropped 2 bases and J dropped 0 bases, with 17 bases sitting between them. The DNA of the CDR3 is TGCGCCAGCAGCTTAGGACACAAGCCTACTCCAACTAATGAAAAACTGTTTTTT. Amino acid sequence: CASSLGHKPTPTNEKLFF.

V is TRBV4-2 and J is TRBJ2-7, with a weak D call TRBD2 (6 bases). The V end was cut by 3 bases, the J end by 3 bases, with 15 bases between. CDR1 and CDR2 (germline): LGHNA, YNFKEQ. The CDR3 has 15 amino acids. This CDR3 is CASSQYSAGGYEQYF. In DNA, the CDR3 is TGTGCCAGCAGCCAGTATTCAGCGGGCGGCTACGAGCAGTACTTC.